The present T cell receptor beta chain was sequenced within a study of blood T cell repertoires in COVID-19. Across the whole study: Samples taken during acute and convalescent COVID-19 were collected in the United States, Italy and Spain.

Participants were placed into cohorts based on the clinical history they reported. V lost 5 bases and J 2 bases, leaving 6 bases between the germline ends. This CDR3 has 12 amino acids. Germline V gene sequence: CDR1 GTSNPN, CDR2 SVGIG (reference sequence). Study processing details: Scientists estimated how many nucleated cells there were by amplifying reference gene primers. Sequenced by immunoSEQ multiplex PCR; TCRdb stores in-frame clones only, minus some. Clone size and the V and J calls come from that table; the DNA yielded D and trimming. Of roughly 400,000 clones in the sample, more than 75% are singletons; the top ten hold approximately 9.3%.

The source material was PBMCs or T cells enriched from blood (not recorded which). The rearrangement joins TRBV30 to TRBJ2-2; a possible D gene is TRBD2 (5 bases). This sequence originates from a woman aged 45-60 years who had recovered from COVID-19. For the CDR3, the DNA is TGTGCCTGGCCGGGAAACACCGGGGAGCTGTTTTTT. Amino acid sequence: CAWPGNTGELFF.